This is a list of T cell receptor beta chains from one sample in a study of early T cells in non-severe SARS-CoV-2 infection. Each CDR3 protein gets one entry after TCRdb re-called the 5' RACE reads with MiXCR. In the table there are about 48,000 distinct CDR3 sequences, over 7.5% of which are singletons. The sequenced sample consisted of whole blood. Receptors originate from an adult who was a healthcare worker with PCR-confirmed SARS-CoV-2 infection or an uninfected control (not recorded which). Each CDR3 is given with its conserved first and last residue. The D gene is left open where the match is weak. Expanded clones are given a class, and other clones once, few, many or no size at all.

size	J	D	V	CDR3	DNA
.	TRBJ2-3	TRBD2	TRBV4-1	CASSWREGRADTQYF	TGCGCCAGCAGCTGGCGGGAGGGCCGCGCTGATACGCAGTATTTT
many	TRBJ2-7	TRBD2	TRBV5-4	CASSLPGGYYEQYF	TGTGCCAGCAGCTTGCCGGGAGGCTACTACGAGCAGTACTTC
many	TRBJ2-4	TRBD2	TRBV11-1	CASGVAGAKNIQYF	TGTGCCAGCGGAGTAGCGGGTGCCAAAAACATTCAGTACTTC
few	TRBJ2-3	TRBD1	TRBV12-5	CASGLGQGSTDTQYF	TGTGCTAGTGGTTTGGGACAGGGCAGCACAGATACGCAGTATTTT
many	TRBJ2-5	TRBD2	TRBV11-2	CASSSGTSGSPETQYF	TGTGCCAGCAGCTCGGGGACTAGCGGGAGTCCCGAGACCCAGTACTTC
many	TRBJ2-2	TRBD2	TRBV5-1	CASSLTSGPAGELFF	TGCGCCAGCAGCCTGACTAGCGGTCCCGCCGGGGAGCTGTTTTTT
many	TRBJ2-4	.	TRBV21-1	CASSSAAWTGGNIQYF	TGTGCCAGCAGCTCTGCCGCGTGGACAGGGGGTAACATTCAGTACTTC
many	TRBJ2-3	TRBD2	TRBV7-9	CASSERTSGRAADTQYF	TGTGCCAGCAGCGAACGGACTAGCGGGAGGGCTGCAGATACGCAGTATTTT
.	TRBJ2-7	.	TRBV29-1	CPRGSPYEQYF	TGCCCGCGGGGTTCCCCTTACGAGCAGTACTTC
few	TRBJ2-1	TRBD2	TRBV18	CASSPSLQGLREGSYNEQFF	TGTGCCAGCTCACCAAGCTTGCAGGGTCTCCGGGAGGGCTCCTACAATGAGCAATTCTTC
many	TRBJ2-1	TRBD2	TRBV30	CAWGTSGYNEQFF	TGTGCCTGGGGGACTAGCGGTTACAATGAGCAGTTCTTC
many	TRBJ1-1	.	TRBV30	CAWSRIEAFF	TGTGCCTGGAGTCGGATTGAAGCTTTCTTT
.	TRBJ2-7	.	TRBV6-5	CASSYRDTSYEQYF	TGTGCCAGCAGTTACCGGGACACCTCCTACGAGCAGTACTTC
.	TRBJ1-2	TRBD1	TRBV9	CASSAQMTGNYGYTF	TGTGCCAGCAGCGCCCAAATGACAGGGAACTATGGCTACACCTTC
many	TRBJ1-4	.	TRBV7-9	CASSPSVGAWDEKLFF	TGTGCCAGCAGCCCAAGCGTCGGGGCGTGGGACGAAAAACTGTTTTTT
.	TRBJ1-1	.	TRBV5-4	CASSRLPRGGAFF	TGTGCCAGCAGCCGCTTACCCAGGGGTGGGGCTTTCTTT
.	TRBJ2-1	TRBD2	TRBV11-3	CASSPRGASGSSYNEQFF	TGTGCCAGCAGCCCGCGGGGGGCTAGCGGGAGTTCCTACAATGAGCAGTTCTTC
few	TRBJ2-1	.	TRBV29-1	CSVAPFDNEQFF	TGCAGCGTTGCACCGTTTGACAATGAGCAGTTCTTC
.	TRBJ2-7	TRBD2	TRBV10-3	CAIREGQRGTYEQYF	TGTGCCATCAGGGAAGGGCAGCGGGGGACCTACGAGCAGTACTTC
.	TRBJ2-7	.	TRBV5-6	CASSSAAYGEQYF	TGTGCCAGCAGCTCTGCCGCCTATGGAGAGCAGTACTTC
many	TRBJ2-4	.	TRBV7-2	CASSLNRRVGSKNIQYF	TGTGCCAGCAGCTTAAATCGCAGGGTAGGGTCCAAAAACATTCAGTACTTC
many	TRBJ2-3	.	TRBV6-5	CASSSLPGPGSTDTQYF	TGTGCCAGCAGTTCCCTCCCTGGTCCCGGGAGCACAGATACGCAGTATTTT
many	TRBJ2-1	.	TRBV20-1	CSARDVTGRTYNEQFF	TGCAGTGCTAGAGATGTCACGGGACGAACCTACAATGAGCAGTTCTTC
many	TRBJ2-7	.	TRBV12-3/TRBV12-4	CASNRQGSSYEQYF	TGTGCCAGCAATCGTCAAGGCTCTTCCTACGAGCAGTACTTC
many	TRBJ1-1	TRBD1	TRBV19	CASTDRAFEAFF	TGTGCCAGTACGGACAGGGCCTTTGAAGCTTTCTTT
.	TRBJ1-1	.	TRBV7-2	CASTLDPGTAEAFF	TGTGCCAGCACCCTTGACCCAGGAACCGCTGAAGCTTTCTTT
few	TRBJ2-1	TRBD1	TRBV30	CAWGGQGYNEQFF	TGTGCCTGGGGGGGACAGGGATACAATGAGCAGTTCTTC
many	TRBJ2-1	TRBD2	TRBV30	CAWSTSGRVGNEQFF	TGTGCCTGGAGCACTAGCGGGAGGGTGGGCAATGAGCAGTTCTTC
many	TRBJ2-3	.	TRBV7-9	CASSSRRGSLSTDTQYF	TGTGCCAGCAGCTCCCGCCGGGGATCCCTTAGCACAGATACGCAGTATTTT